Listed below are T cell receptor beta chains from one sample, sequenced in a study of regulatory T cells in long-lasting Graves disease. MiXCR was run by TCRdb on the multiplex PCR reads, yielding one entry per CDR3 protein. Among roughly 700,000 distinct CDR3 sequences listed, around 32% were seen once. The input for sequencing was peripheral blood mononuclear cells (PBMCs), taken when the disease was refractory, from a patient treated with antithyroid drugs. These receptors originate from a female donor with Graves disease. Both conserved end residues are part of each CDR3. Each record gives: D gene, V gene, clone size, J gene, CDR3 DNA, CDR3 protein. The D gene is left open where the match is weak. Some rows have no size entry. The others give once, few or many, or a class for an expanded clone.

NA	TRBV19	NA	TRBJ1-2	TGTGCCAGTTTGTGGGACTATGGCTACACCTTC	CASLWDYGYTF
TRBD1	TRBV12-3/TRBV12-4	few	TRBJ1-1	TGTGCCAGCAGTTTCAAGGGGGCTAGCAACACTGAAGCTTTCTTT	CASSFKGASNTEAFF
NA	TRBV11-2	many	TRBJ1-1	TGTGCCAGCAGCTTAGCGGGCTTCGGCGACACTGAAGCTTTCTTT	CASSLAGFGDTEAFF
TRBD1	TRBV6-1	NA	TRBJ1-2	TGTGCCAGCAGCCAGTGGGCAGGGGGCGGTAACTATGGCTACACCTTC	CASSQWAGGGNYGYTF
NA	TRBV20-1	few	TRBJ1-2	TGCAGTGCTACCCTTCCCTCGAGGGGATATGGCTACACCTTC	CSATLPSRGYGYTF
TRBD1	TRBV18	NA	TRBJ2-5	TGTGCCAGCTCACCGGACAGGGCCCACCAAGAGACCCAGTACTTC	CASSPDRAHQETQYF
NA	TRBV2	NA	TRBJ2-7	TGTGCCAGCAGTGAGTCTCCAATCTCCTACGAGCAGTACTTC	CASSESPISYEQYF
TRBD1	TRBV5-5	NA	TRBJ2-7	TGTGCCAGCAGCTTGTACCCAGAGACAGGGGACGAGCAGTACTTC	CASSLYPETGDEQYF
NA	TRBV30	NA	TRBJ1-3	TGTGCCTGGTTGGCCGGGTACTCTGGAAACACCATATATTTT	CAWLAGYSGNTIYF
NA	TRBV5-6	NA	TRBJ2-6	TGTGCCAGCAGCTTGGACACCCTCTCTGGGGCCAACGTCCTGACTTTC	CASSLDTLSGANVLTF
NA	TRBV2	many	TRBJ2-7	TGTGCCAGCAGTGAAGCGCCTGGGACGAGCGAGCAGTACTTC	CASSEAPGTSEQYF
NA	TRBV7-2	few	TRBJ1-2	TGTGCCAGCAGACCTGCCCCATCCTATGGCTACACCTTC	CASRPAPSYGYTF
NA	TRBV27	NA	TRBJ1-1	TGTGCCAGCAGTCCCGGGGGGACCACTGAAGCTTTCTTT	CASSPGGTTEAFF
TRBD1	TRBV6-1	NA	TRBJ2-2	TGTGCCAGCAGCTTGCGCCGTCTGACAGGGTCGGGCGGGGAGCTGTTTTTT	CASSLRRLTGSGGELFF
NA	TRBV7-9	many	TRBJ1-2	TGTGCCAGCAGCTTTCTCCAGGGGAGTAACTATGGCTACACCTTC	CASSFLQGSNYGYTF
NA	TRBV3-1	NA	TRBJ1-6	TGTGCCAGCAGCCCGCTCAGGGCGGGGAATTCACCCCTCCACTTT	CASSPLRAGNSPLHF
TRBD2	TRBV25-1	few	TRBJ2-2	TGTGCCAGCAGTGGCTCACCGGGACTAGCGGGAGAACGCACCGGGGAGCTGTTTTTT	CASSGSPGLAGERTGELFF
NA	TRBV13	few	TRBJ1-2	TGTGCCAGCTCCAAGAGGGAAAACTATGGCTACACCTTC	CASSKRENYGYTF
NA	TRBV6-5	NA	TRBJ1-5	TGTGCCAGCAGTTACTCTGGGAAGCCCCAGCATTTT	CASSYSGKPQHF
TRBD1	TRBV20-1	few	TRBJ1-5	TGCAGTGCTAGCGTCAGGGGGGATCAGCCCCAGCATTTT	CSASVRGDQPQHF
TRBD2	TRBV20-1	few	TRBJ2-5	TGCAGTGCTAGGGGGGGTACTAGCGGACAAGAGACCCAGTACTTC	CSARGGTSGQETQYF
NA	TRBV7-3	few	TRBJ2-5	TGTGCCAGCAGCTTAACAGCCACGGGAGAGACCCAGTACTTC	CASSLTATGETQYF
NA	TRBV29-1	NA	TRBJ1-2	TGCAGCGTCCTGTTGAGAGATGGCTACACCTTC	CSVLLRDGYTF
TRBD1	TRBV12-3/TRBV12-4	NA	TRBJ1-2	TGTGCCAGCAGCTCGTCCGGGACAGCCGGGGACTATGGCTACACCTTC	CASSSSGTAGDYGYTF
TRBD1	TRBV5-1	NA	TRBJ1-1	TGCGCCAGCGGGACAGGGTTCGCTGAAGCTTTCTTT	CASGTGFAEAFF
NA	TRBV5-1	few	TRBJ1-1	TGCGCCAGCAGCCCCGTACGGACGAACACTGAAGCTTTCTTT	CASSPVRTNTEAFF
TRBD1	TRBV28	many	TRBJ1-4	TGTGCCAGCAGTTCAGGGACAGGGAATGAAAAACTGTTTTTT	CASSSGTGNEKLFF
NA	TRBV19	NA	TRBJ2-5	TGTGCCAGTAGTATATTATTGGGAAAGACCCAGTACTTC	CASSILLGKTQYF
TRBD1	TRBV7-9	few	TRBJ1-2	TGTGCCAGCAGCTCCAATTCGGACAGGGGAGGAGAGGGCTACACCTTC	CASSSNSDRGGEGYTF
NA	TRBV19	NA	TRBJ1-1	TGTGCCAGTAGTATACGGGATGTAGGGGCTCTATCCATGGGCACTGAAGCTTTCTTT	CASSIRDVGALSMGTEAFF
NA	TRBV19	NA	TRBJ1-2	TGTGCCAGTAGTACCACCTCCCAGGGGCGCTATGGCTACACCTTC	CASSTTSQGRYGYTF
TRBD1	TRBV2	NA	TRBJ2-7	TGTGCCAGCAAGAGACAGGGGAGCTCCTACGAGCAGTACTTC	CASKRQGSSYEQYF
NA	TRBV5-4	few	TRBJ2-7	TGTGCCAGCAGCAACGTTGGTAGCGGTACCTACGAGCAGTACTTC	CASSNVGSGTYEQYF
TRBD1	TRBV4-1	NA	TRBJ2-7	TGCGCCAGCAGCCACGGAAGACAGGGCTACGAGCAGTACTTC	CASSHGRQGYEQYF
NA	TRBV29-1	NA	TRBJ1-4	TGCAGCGTATCGGGGGGCGAGGAAAAACTGTTTTTT	CSVSGGEEKLFF
NA	TRBV10-1	NA	TRBJ1-6	TGCGCCAGCAGTGAAGAGGGCAGATCACCCCTCCACTTT	CASSEEGRSPLHF
NA	TRBV3-1	few	TRBJ1-4	TGTGCCAGCAGCCAAGGAGCTAATGAAAAACTGTTTTTT	CASSQGANEKLFF
NA	TRBV29-1	NA	TRBJ2-1	TGCAGCGCCCAATCTAGTTTTCCTTACTATGAGCAGTTCTTC	CSAQSSFPYYEQFF
TRBD2	TRBV2	NA	TRBJ2-1	TGTGCCAGCAGGAAGAGACTAGCGGGAGGTATCGATGAGCAGTTCTTC	CASRKRLAGGIDEQFF
TRBD2	TRBV20-1	NA	TRBJ2-7	TGCAGTGCTCCGAAGACTAGCGGGAGGGCCGTTTCCGAGCAGTACTTC	CSAPKTSGRAVSEQYF
NA	TRBV2	many	TRBJ1-5	TGTGCCAGCAGTGACGCCTATGAGACCAGGCAGCCCCAGCATTTT	CASSDAYETRQPQHF
NA	TRBV7-4	NA	TRBJ2-5	TGTGCCAGCAGCTACCAAAGGCTTGAGGACTTC	CASSYQRLEDF
TRBD1	TRBV9	NA	TRBJ1-1	TGTGCCAGCAGCGGCCGGGACAGCCCCAACACTGAAGCTTTCTTT	CASSGRDSPNTEAFF
NA	TRBV12-5	many	TRBJ2-7	TGTGCTAGTGGCCCCCGTACCTACGAGCAGTACTTC	CASGPRTYEQYF
TRBD1	TRBV28	NA	TRBJ2-1	TGTGCCAGCAGTTCTGGGACAGGGGGCCTCAATGAGCAGTTCTTC	CASSSGTGGLNEQFF
NA	TRBV18	few	TRBJ1-4	TGTGCCAGCTCACCACGACTCCAGGAAAAACTGTTTTTT	CASSPRLQEKLFF
NA	TRBV10-3	NA	TRBJ2-7	TGTGCCATCGGGGGGTCTAGCAGTTACGAGCAGTACTTC	CAIGGSSSYEQYF
NA	TRBV20-1	NA	TRBJ1-5	TGCAGTGCCGGCGGCAAAGAGAATCAGCCCCAGCATTTT	CSAGGKENQPQHF
TRBD1	TRBV5-1	few	TRBJ2-3	TGCGCCAGCAGCACCGGGACAGGGTCGCTGAGCACAGATACGCAGTATTTT	CASSTGTGSLSTDTQYF
NA	TRBV9	NA	TRBJ1-2	TGTGCCAGCAGCGTAGAGGGCAGGGGTGGTTATGGCTACACCTTC	CASSVEGRGGYGYTF
NA	TRBV15	NA	TRBJ2-7	TGTGCCACCAGCACAAATAGACGGAGCTACGAGCAGCACTTC	CATSTNRRSYEQHF
TRBD2	TRBV7-9	NA	TRBJ2-5	TGTGCCAGCAGCTTAGACCTAGCGGGAGGGCAGACCCAGTACTTC	CASSLDLAGGQTQYF
TRBD1	TRBV12-3/TRBV12-4	NA	TRBJ2-2	TGTGCCTGCAGGGGACAGGGATGGGCCGGGGAGCTGTTTTTT	CACRGQGWAGELFF
NA	TRBV30	few	TRBJ1-6	TGTATTGCGGGACATCCTAATTCACCCCTCCACTTT	CIAGHPNSPLHF